This T cell receptor beta chain came from a study of Graves' ophthalmopathy and Graves' hyperthyroidism. New diagnoses, under 2 months' duration, and ages 18 to 65 characterized the hyperthyroidism patients. The study, taken as a whole, reports: Ophthalmopathy was separated from stable hyperthyroidism by a 13-signature model with 87.88% sensitivity and roughly 81% specificity.

Remarks on this clonotype: What it binds is not known.

Transcripts of RNA were the source for amplifying TCR beta CDR3 regions. The first round was an RT-PCR with HTBI primers, and the second round was a multiplex PCR. MiXCR, applied by TCRdb to the multiplex PCR reads, yields one record per CDR3 protein. This sample yields over a million distinct CDR3 sequences, of which roughly 35% are seen a single time; over 8.5% belongs to the top ten. The CDR3 spans 15 residues. Per the germline V gene, CDR1 is MNHNS and CDR2 is SASEGT. The V end was cut by 8 bases, the J end by 7 bases, with 20 bases between. The source is an adult man with Graves' hyperthyroidism. The sequencing input was peripheral blood or thyroid tissue (not recorded which). The rearrangement joins TRBV6-1 to TRBJ1-4; TRBD1 might be the D (5 bases). CDR3 sequence reads: CASRISSGMAEKLFF. CDR3 DNA: TGTGCCAGCCGTATATCATCAGGGATGGCTGAAAAACTGTTTTTT.